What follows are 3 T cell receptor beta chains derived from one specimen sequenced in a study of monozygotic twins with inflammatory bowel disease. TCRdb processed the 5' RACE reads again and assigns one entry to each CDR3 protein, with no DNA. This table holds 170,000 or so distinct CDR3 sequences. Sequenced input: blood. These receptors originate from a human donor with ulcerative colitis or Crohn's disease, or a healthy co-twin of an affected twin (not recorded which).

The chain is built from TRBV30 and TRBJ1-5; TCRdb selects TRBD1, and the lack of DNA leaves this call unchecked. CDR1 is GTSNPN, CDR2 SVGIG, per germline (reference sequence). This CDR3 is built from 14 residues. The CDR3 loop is CAWSHRGSNQPQHF. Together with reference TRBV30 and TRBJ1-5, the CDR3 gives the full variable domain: SQTIHQWPATLVQPVGSPLSLECTVEGTSNPNLYWYRQAAGRGLQLLFYSVGIGQISSEVPQNLSASRPQDRQFILSSKKLLLSDSGFYLCAWSHRGSNQPQHFGDGTRLSIL.

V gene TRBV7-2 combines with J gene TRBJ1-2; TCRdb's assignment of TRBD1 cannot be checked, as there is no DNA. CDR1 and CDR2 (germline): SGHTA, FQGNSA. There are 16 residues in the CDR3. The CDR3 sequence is CASSLDPGQGGYGYTF. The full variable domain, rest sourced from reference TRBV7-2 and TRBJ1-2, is GAGVSQSPSNKVTEKGKDVELRCDPISGHTALYWYRQSLGQGLEFLIYFQGNSAPDKSGLPSDRFSAERTGGSVSTLTIQRTQQEDSAVYLCASSLDPGQGGYGYTFGSGTRLTVV.

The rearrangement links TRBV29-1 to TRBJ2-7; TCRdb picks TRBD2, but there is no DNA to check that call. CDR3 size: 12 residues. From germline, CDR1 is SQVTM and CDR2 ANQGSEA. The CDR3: CSVGTSSYEQYF.